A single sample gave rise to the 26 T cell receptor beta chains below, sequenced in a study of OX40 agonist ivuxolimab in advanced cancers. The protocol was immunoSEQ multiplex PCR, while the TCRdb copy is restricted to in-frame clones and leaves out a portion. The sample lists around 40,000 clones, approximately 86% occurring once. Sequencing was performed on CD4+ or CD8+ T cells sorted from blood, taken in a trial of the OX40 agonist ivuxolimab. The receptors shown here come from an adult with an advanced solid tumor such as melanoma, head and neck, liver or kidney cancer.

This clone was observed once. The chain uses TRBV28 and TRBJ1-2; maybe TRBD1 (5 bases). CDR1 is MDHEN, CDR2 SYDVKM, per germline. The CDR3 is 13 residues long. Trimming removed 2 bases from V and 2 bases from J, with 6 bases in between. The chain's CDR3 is CASSLPGNYGYTF. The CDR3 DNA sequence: TGTGCCAGCAGTTTACCAGGGAACTATGGCTACACCTTC.

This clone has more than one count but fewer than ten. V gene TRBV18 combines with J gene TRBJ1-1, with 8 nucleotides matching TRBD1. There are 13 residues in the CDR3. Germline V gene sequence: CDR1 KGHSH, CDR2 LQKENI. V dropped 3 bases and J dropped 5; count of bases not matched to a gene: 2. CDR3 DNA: TGTGCCAGCTCACCGGACAGGGAGACTGAAGCTTTCTTT. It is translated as CASSPDRETEAFF. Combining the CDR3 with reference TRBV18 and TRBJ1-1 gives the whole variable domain NAGVMQNPRHLVRRRGQEARLRCSPMKGHSHVYWYRQLPEEGLKFMVYLQKENIIDESGMPKERFSAEFPKEGPSILRIQQVVRGDSAAYFCASSPDRETEAFFGQGTRLTVV.

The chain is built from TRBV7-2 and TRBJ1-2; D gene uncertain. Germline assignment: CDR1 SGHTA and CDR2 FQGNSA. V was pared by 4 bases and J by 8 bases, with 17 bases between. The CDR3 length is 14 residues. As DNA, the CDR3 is TGTGCCAGCAGCTCCTTCATTGAGGGCGACGGCTACACCTTC. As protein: CASSSFIEGDGYTF.

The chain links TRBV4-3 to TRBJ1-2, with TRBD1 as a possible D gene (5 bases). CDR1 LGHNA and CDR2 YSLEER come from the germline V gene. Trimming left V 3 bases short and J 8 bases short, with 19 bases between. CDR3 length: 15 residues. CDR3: CASSQALGQAGGYTF. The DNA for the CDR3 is TGCGCCAGCAGCCAGGCTCTGGGGCAGGCGGGCGGCTACACCTTC.

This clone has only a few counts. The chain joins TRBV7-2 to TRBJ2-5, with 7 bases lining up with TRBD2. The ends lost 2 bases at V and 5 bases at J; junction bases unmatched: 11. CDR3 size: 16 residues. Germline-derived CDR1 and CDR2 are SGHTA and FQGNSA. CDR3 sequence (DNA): TGTGCCAGCAGCTTATTGGGGGGGTCGGTATCGGAGACCCAGTACTTC. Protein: CASSLLGGSVSETQYF.

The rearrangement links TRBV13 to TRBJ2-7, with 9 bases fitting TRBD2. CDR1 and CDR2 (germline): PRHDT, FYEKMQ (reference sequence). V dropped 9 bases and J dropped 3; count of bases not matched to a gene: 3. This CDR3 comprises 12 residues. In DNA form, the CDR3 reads TGTGCCAGTGGTAGCGGGAGCTACGAGCAGTACTTC. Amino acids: CASGSGSYEQYF.

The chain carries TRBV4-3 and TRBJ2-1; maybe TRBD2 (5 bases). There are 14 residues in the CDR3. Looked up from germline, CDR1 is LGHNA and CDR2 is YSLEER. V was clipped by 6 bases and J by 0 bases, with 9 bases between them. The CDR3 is CASSTGGSYNEQFF. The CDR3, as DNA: TGCGCCAGCAGTACTGGAGGCTCCTACAATGAGCAGTTCTTC.

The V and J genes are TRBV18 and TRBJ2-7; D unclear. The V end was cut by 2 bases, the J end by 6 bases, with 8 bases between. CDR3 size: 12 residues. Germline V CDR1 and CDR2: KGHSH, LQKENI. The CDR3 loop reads CASSPGVLEQYF. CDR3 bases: TGTGCCAGCTCACCAGGGGTACTCGAGCAGTACTTC.

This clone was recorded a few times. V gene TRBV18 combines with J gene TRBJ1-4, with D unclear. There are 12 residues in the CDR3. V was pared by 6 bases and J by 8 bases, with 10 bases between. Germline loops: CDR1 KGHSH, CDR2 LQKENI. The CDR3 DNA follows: TGTGCCAGCTCGCCAGGACGGGAAAAACTGTTTTTT. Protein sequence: CASSPGREKLFF.

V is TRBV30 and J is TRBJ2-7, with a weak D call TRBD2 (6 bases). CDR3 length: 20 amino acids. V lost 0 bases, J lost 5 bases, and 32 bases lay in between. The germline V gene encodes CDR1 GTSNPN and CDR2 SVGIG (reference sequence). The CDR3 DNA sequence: TGTGCCTGGAGTGTGGAGTTCTCTCTGGCGGGGCCCGTGAGTGTACACGAGCAGTACTTC. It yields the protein CAWSVEFSLAGPVSVHEQYF.

CDR3 region: CASSLSSASVNSPLHF. As DNA, the CDR3 is TGTGCCAGCAGCTTGTCCTCCGCGTCAGTTAATTCACCCCTCCACTTT. The rearrangement joins TRBV5-6 to TRBJ1-6; no definite D call. The V end lost 1 base, the J end lost 6 bases, and 14 bases lay between the germline ends. Germline CDR1 reads SGHDT; CDR2 reads YYEEEE. This CDR3 comprises 16 residues. Using reference TRBV5-6 and TRBJ1-6 for the parts outside the CDR3, the full variable domain is DAGVTQSPTHLIKTRGQQVTLRCSPKSGHDTVSWYQQALGQGPQFIFQYYEEEERQRGNFPDRFSGHQFPNYSSELNVNALLLGDSALYLCASSLSSASVNSPLHFGNGTRLTVT.

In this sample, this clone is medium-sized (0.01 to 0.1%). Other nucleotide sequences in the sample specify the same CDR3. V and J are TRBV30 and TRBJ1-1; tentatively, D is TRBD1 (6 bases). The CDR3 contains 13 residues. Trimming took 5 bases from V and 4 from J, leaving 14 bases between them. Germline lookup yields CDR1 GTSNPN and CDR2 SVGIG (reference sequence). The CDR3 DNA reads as TGTGCCTGGGGTATACAGGGCGGCACTGAAGCTTTCTTT. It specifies CAWGIQGGTEAFF.

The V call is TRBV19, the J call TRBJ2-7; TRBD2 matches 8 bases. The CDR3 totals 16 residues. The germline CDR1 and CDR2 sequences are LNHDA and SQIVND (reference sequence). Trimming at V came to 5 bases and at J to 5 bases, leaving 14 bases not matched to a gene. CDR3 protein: CASSSRTSKSFNEQYF. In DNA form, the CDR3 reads TGTGCCAGTAGTTCCCGGACTAGCAAGTCTTTCAACGAGCAGTACTTC.

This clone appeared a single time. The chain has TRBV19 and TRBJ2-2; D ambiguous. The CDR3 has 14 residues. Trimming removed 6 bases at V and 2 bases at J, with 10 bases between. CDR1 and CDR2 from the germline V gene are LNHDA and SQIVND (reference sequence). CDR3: CASRLLGNTGELFF. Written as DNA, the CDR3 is TGTGCCAGTAGGTTGCTAGGTAACACCGGGGAGCTGTTTTTT.

The CDR3 reads CASTPLSGNTGELFF. The CDR3 nucleotides are TGTGCCAGCACCCCTCTCTCGGGGAACACCGGGGAGCTGTTTTTT. The J gene is TRBJ2-2, the V gene TRBV7-9; D is unresolved. This CDR3 is 15 amino acids long. The V gene's germline CDR1 is SEHNR and CDR2 FQNEAQ (reference sequence). Trimming took 7 bases from V and 1 from J, leaving 13 bases between them.

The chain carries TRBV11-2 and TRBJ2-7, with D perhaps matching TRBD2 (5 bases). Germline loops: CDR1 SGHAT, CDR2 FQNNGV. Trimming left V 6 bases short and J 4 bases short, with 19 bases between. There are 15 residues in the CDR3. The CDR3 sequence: CASSSGNGRSYEQYF. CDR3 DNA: TGTGCCAGCAGTTCGGGGAATGGCAGAAGTTACGAGCAGTACTTC.

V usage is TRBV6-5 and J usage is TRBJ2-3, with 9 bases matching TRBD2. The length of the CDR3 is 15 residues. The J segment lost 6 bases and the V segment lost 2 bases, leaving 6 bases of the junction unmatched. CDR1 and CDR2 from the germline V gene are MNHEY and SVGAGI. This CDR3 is CASSYRAGGPDTQYF. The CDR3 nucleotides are TGTGCCAGCAGTTACAGGGCGGGAGGGCCGGATACGCAGTATTTT.

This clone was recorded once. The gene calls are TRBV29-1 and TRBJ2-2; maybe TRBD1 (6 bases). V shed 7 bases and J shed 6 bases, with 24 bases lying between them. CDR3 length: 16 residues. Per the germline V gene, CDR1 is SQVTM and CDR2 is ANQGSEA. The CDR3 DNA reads TGCAGCGGTCAAGGGCAGTCAGGGGACACCGCCGGGGAGCTGTTTTTT. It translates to CSGQGQSGDTAGELFF.

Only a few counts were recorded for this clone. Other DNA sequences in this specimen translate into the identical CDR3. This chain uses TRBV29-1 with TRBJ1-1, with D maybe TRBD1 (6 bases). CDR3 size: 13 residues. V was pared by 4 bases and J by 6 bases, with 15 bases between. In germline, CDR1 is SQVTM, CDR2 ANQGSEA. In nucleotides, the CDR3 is TGCAGCGTTGGGGGGCAAGGAGGTGCTGAAGCTTTCTTT. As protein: CSVGGQGGAEAFF.

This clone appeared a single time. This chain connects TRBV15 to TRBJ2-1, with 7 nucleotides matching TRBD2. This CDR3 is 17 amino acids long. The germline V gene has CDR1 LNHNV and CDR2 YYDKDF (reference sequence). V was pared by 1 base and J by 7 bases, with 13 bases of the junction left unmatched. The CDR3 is CATSRVGGRAVGNEQFF. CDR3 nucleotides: TGTGCCACCAGCAGAGTTGGGGGGAGGGCCGTCGGTAATGAGCAGTTCTTC.

The CDR3 loop is CASSLDGLSASYNEQFF. DNA of the CDR3: TGTGCCAGCAGCTTAGATGGTCTTAGCGCATCCTACAATGAGCAGTTCTTC. This chain uses TRBV11-2 with TRBJ2-1; possibly TRBD2 for D (5 bases). The germline V and J ends were trimmed by 0 bases and 1 base, with 13 bases remaining between them. Germline lookup yields CDR1 SGHAT and CDR2 FQNNGV. The CDR3 is made up of 17 amino acids. Based on the CDR3 plus reference TRBV11-2 and TRBJ2-1, the full variable domain is EAGVAQSPRYKIIEKRQSVAFWCNPISGHATLYWYQQILGQGPKLLIQFQNNGVVDDSQLPKDRFSAERLKGVDSTLKIQPAKLEDSAVYLCASSLDGLSASYNEQFFGPGTRLTVL.

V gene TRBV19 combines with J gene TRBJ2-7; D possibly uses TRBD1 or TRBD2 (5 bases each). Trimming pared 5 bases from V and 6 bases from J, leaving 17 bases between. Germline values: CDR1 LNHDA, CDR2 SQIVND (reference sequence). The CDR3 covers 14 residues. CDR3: CASSGAPVGGEQYF. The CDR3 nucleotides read TGTGCCAGTAGTGGAGCCCCAGTTGGGGGCGAGCAGTACTTC.

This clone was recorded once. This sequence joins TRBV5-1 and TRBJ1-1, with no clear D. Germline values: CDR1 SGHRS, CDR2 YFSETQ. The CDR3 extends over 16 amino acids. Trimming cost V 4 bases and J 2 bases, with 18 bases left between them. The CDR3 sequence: CASSMVGFDRNTEAFF. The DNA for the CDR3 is TGCGCCAGCAGCATGGTGGGGTTTGATAGAAACACTGAAGCTTTCTTT.

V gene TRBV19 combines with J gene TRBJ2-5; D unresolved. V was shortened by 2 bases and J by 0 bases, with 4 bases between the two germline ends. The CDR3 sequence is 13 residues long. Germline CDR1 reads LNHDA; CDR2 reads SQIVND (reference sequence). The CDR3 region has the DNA TGTGCCAGTAGTATACCGAACCAAGAGACCCAGTACTTC. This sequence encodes CASSIPNQETQYF.

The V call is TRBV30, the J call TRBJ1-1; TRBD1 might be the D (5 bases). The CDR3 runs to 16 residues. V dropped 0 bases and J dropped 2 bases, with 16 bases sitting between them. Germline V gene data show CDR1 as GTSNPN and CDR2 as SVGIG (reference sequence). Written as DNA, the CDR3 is TGTGCCTGGAGTGTACTGGGTATGGGGGGAAACACTGAAGCTTTCTTT. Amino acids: CAWSVLGMGGNTEAFF. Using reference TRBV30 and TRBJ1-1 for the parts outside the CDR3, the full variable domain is SQTIHQWPATLVQPVGSPLSLECTVEGTSNPNLYWYRQAAGRGLQLLFYSVGIGQISSEVPQNLSASRPQDRQFILSSKKLLLSDSGFYLCAWSVLGMGGNTEAFFGQGTRLTVV.

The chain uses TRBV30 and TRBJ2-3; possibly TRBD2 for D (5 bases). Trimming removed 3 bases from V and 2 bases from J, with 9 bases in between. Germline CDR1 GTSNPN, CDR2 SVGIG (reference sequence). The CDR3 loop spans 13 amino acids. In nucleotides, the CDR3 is TGTGCCTGGAGGAAGCGGCACACAGATACGCAGTATTTT. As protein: CAWRKRHTDTQYF.